This T cell receptor (beta chain) was found in a study of cytomegalovirus exposure and HLA in healthy donors. As for the study in general: There were approximately 85 million unique TCRs (from HLA-typed donors) in an early data release.

In the PCR, 60 Vbeta and 13 Jbeta primers were used. Profiled with immunoSEQ multiplex PCR; TCRdb holds only in-frame clones, not every one. Of some 140,000 clones listed, 65% to 75% are singletons. Study results and caveats: Usually a TCR sequence was rare, but some public TCRs were found in many donors. Several of the most significant clusters appeared, in a later analysis, to be linked to common viral pathogens.

This CDR3 has 13 residues. The germline gives CDR1 SGDLS, CDR2 YYNGEE. Germline trimming cut 4 bases from V and 7 bases from J; bases unmatched to any gene: 3. With regard to this clone: Its specificity is not known.

The V gene is TRBV9, the J gene TRBJ2-7; TRBD2 aligns across 12 bases. The sequenced material came from PBMCs. This clonotype was obtained from a young man in good health and CMV-seronegative. The CDR3 here is CASSIGLAGEQYF. The CDR3 region has the DNA TGTGCCAGCAGCATCGGACTAGCGGGGGAGCAGTACTTC. The complete variable domain, with remaining parts taken from reference TRBV9 and TRBJ2-7, reads DSGVTQTPKHLITATGQRVTLRCSPRSGDLSVYWYQQSLDQGLQFLIQYYNGEERAKGNILERFSAQQFPDLHSELNLSSLELGDSALYFCASSIGLAGEQYFGPGTRLTVT.